The clone carrying this T cell receptor (beta chain) came up a few times. Its matching antigen is unknown. One end of the junction varies from germline; a read error may be responsible. The CDR3 covers 15 residues. Germline CDR1 and CDR2: ENHRY and SYGVKD. Using its own MiXCR run on the 5' RACE reads, TCRdb lists one record per CDR3 protein. The sample carries about 90,000 distinct CDR3 sequences, around 26% recorded once. The sample belongs to a study of CD8 T cells in ankylosing spondylitis. Study conclusions and caveats: Disease-linked clones had a CD8+ phenotype and relatively low frequency in peripheral blood.

This rearrangement joins TRBV10-3 to TRBJ2-3; 8 bases map to TRBD1. What was sequenced was blood, either unsorted or a sorted T cell fraction (not recorded which). The origin of this receptor is a male donor with ankylosing spondylitis or in good health (not recorded which). The chain's CDR3 is CASQAHDRGPDTQYF. The CDR3 coding sequence is TGCGCCTCCCAGGCCCACGACAGGGGCCCCGATACGCAGTATTTT.